The TCR beta chain described here comes from a study of T cell changes during pregnancy in multiple sclerosis (dated by TCRdb to the late 2010s). Looking at the study overall: Changes in the T cell repertoire over the course of pregnancy were examined in this study in women with multiple sclerosis.

Of note for this clone: Its specific antigen is unknown. Base quality data are lacking; no much larger clone is found one base away.

Libraries were prepared through the immunoSEQ multiplex PCR assay. Imported from immuneACCESS, the table was reduced by TCRdb to in-frame sequences with V and J called. These copies leave out some clones; in studies compared against another copy, an unresolved V gene accounts for under half, and the cause of the remainder is not known. This sample holds about 80,000 clones; around 90% were observed only once. The ten largest make up more than 1.4% of the sample. Per the germline V gene (reference sequence), PRHDT is the CDR1 and FYEKMQ is the CDR2. The CDR3 starts with the cysteine, ends with the phenylalanine, and has 16 residues. CDR3 DNA only is kept here, 48 bases in frame from base 1. At the junction V is shortened by 0 bases and J by 2 bases, with 11 bases in between.

Here the chain combines TRBV13 and TRBJ2-4; the D gene is possibly TRBD2, with 6 bases matching. The input for sequencing was peripheral blood, taken before pregnancy. The receptor was derived from a female donor with multiple sclerosis, enrolled in a pregnancy study. This receptor has the CDR3 CASSLGPGVSKNIQYF. In nucleotide form, the sequence is TGTGCCAGCAGCTTAGGTCCGGGGGTCTCCAAAAACATTCAGTACTTC.